The 2 T cell receptor beta chains presented below share a single source sample, sequenced in a study of T-cell memory formation after mild COVID-19. From the 5' RACE reads, TCRdb called clonotypes with MiXCR, one entry per CDR3 protein. Altogether under 450,000 distinct CDR3 sequences are present, 20% to 30% being singletons, with the ten largest covering around 14%. Sequencing input: PBMCs or a T cell subset sorted from them (not recorded which). The receptors derive from an adult woman who had mild COVID-19 (a few samples of this study predate the infection). Cell type and time point are not known.

V and J are TRBV5-1 and TRBJ1-1, with D tentatively TRBD1 (5 bases). Trimming shortened V by 0 bases and J by 1 base, and 13 bases separated the two germline ends. The length of the CDR3 is 16 residues. The V gene's germline CDR1 is SGHRS and CDR2 YFSETQ. Here the CDR3 DNA reads TGCGCCAGCAGCTTGGTAATCCGGCAGGGGAACACTGAAGCTTTCTTT. Translated: CASSLVIRQGNTEAFF.

This clonotype was counted between two and nine times. The gene calls are TRBV4-3 and TRBJ2-2; 8 bases are a match to TRBD2. V shed 4 bases and J 6 bases; nucleotides not matched to a gene: 4. CDR1 and CDR2 from the germline V gene are LGHNA and YSLEER. The CDR3 loop spans 14 amino acids. CDR3 bases: TGCGCCAGCAGCCTTTCGCGGGGGGCCGGGGAGCTGTTTTTT. It encodes CASSLSRGAGELFF.